Described below is a single T cell receptor (beta chain) sequence and its context. Its antigen is unknown. This entry belongs to a study of cytomegalovirus exposure and HLA in healthy donors. Study conclusions and caveats: The majority of CMV-associated TCR beta chains were reported as apparently HLA-restricted in a later analysis.

Germline-derived CDR1 and CDR2 are GTSNPN and SVGIG (reference sequence). The CDR3 has 13 amino acids. V trimming: 6 bases; J trimming: 5 bases; junction bases outside the gene matches: 9. The PCR had 60 Vbeta and 13 Jbeta primers. Assay used: immunoSEQ multiplex PCR; TCRdb lists only in-frame clones, some missing. The data show more than 95,000 clones, with about 80% seen just once and under 9.5% held by the top ten. The chain is built from TRBV30 and TRBJ1-1; 7 bases are a match to TRBD1. The specimen was PBMCs. This TCR was sampled from a woman aged 45-65 years in good health and CMV-seropositive. The CDR3 protein is CACTHPGGTEAFF. The DNA for the CDR3 is TGTGCCTGTACACACCCAGGGGGGACTGAAGCTTTCTTT. The whole variable domain, remainder taken from reference TRBV30 and TRBJ1-1, is SQTIHQWPATLVQPVGSPLSLECTVEGTSNPNLYWYRQAAGRGLQLLFYSVGIGQISSEVPQNLSASRPQDRQFILSSKKLLLSDSGFYLCACTHPGGTEAFFGQGTRLTVV.